The clone carrying this T cell receptor beta chain was observed once. Data came from immunoSEQ multiplex PCR; TCRdb stores just in-frame clones and leaves some out. The table lists approximately 40,000 clones, about 82% of them singletons, with about 30% in the top ten. The sample originates from a study of radiation and T cells in renal cell carcinoma. The CDR3 is made up of 13 amino acids. Trimming stripped 6 bases from V and 3 bases from J, with 8 bases between. The germline gives CDR1 MNHEY, CDR2 SVGAGI. Noted time point: blood 4 weeks post-SBRT, at nephrectomy. Regarding treatment: 15 Gy SBRT to primary tumor, nephrectomy 4 weeks later. This renal cell carcinoma was of the clear cell type.

The sequences come from blood, collected from a patient whose treatment included radiotherapy and nephrectomy. The TCR comes from a woman aged 65 to 85 with renal cell carcinoma. The chain recombines TRBV6-5 with TRBJ1-4; perhaps TRBD1 as D (5 bases). The CDR3 DNA is TGTGCCAGCAGGGGACCACCTAATGAAAAACTGTTTTTT. It encodes CASRGPPNEKLFF.